A selection of T cell receptor beta chains follows, all from one sample in a study of cytomegalovirus exposure and HLA in healthy donors. The table came from immunoSEQ multiplex PCR; TCRdb's copy has only in-frame clones and leaves some out. Found here are about 100,000 clones, over 75% of them singletons; the top ten hold 2% to 2.5%. Sequencing used PBMCs. All receptors derive from a young man in good health and CMV-seronegative. The CDR3 runs from the conserved cysteine through the conserved F or W. Each record gives: D gene, J gene, clone size, V gene, CDR3 DNA, CDR3 protein. A D gene is named only where the DNA matches it firmly. Not all rows give a size; the values are once, few, many and, for expanded clones, a class.

D: -
J: TRBJ2-7
size: -
V: TRBV28
DNA: TGTGCCAGCAGGGAGCTAGGTGGGTACGAGCAGTACTTC
CDR3: CASRELGGYEQYF

D: -
J: TRBJ2-7
size: -
V: TRBV30
DNA: TGTGCCGGAGGACTCTCGAACTACGAGCAGTACTTC
CDR3: CAGGLSNYEQYF

D: -
J: TRBJ1-6
size: -
V: TRBV13
DNA: TGTGCCAGCAGCCAACAACCCACTGGGGCTCCTAATTCACCCCTCCACTTT
CDR3: CASSQQPTGAPNSPLHF

D: -
J: TRBJ2-7
size: once
V: TRBV4-1
DNA: TGCGCCAGCAGCCAGCGTCCTAGGGAGGAATGGATTTACGAGCAGTACTTC
CDR3: CASSQRPREEWIYEQYF

D: -
J: TRBJ2-7
size: -
V: TRBV25-1
DNA: TGTGCCAGCTCCGAGAATCCTTACTACGAGCAGTACTTC
CDR3: CASSENPYYEQYF

D: -
J: TRBJ2-5
size: -
V: TRBV21-1
DNA: TGTGCCAGCAGCGGGACAGGGGAGACCCAGTACTTC
CDR3: CASSGTGETQYF

D: -
J: TRBJ2-7
size: -
V: TRBV30
DNA: TGTGCCTGGAGTACCGGGGGACCCCAAGCAGCCTTC
CDR3: CAWSTGGPQAAF

D: TRBD1
J: TRBJ1-3
size: -
V: TRBV6-1
DNA: TGTGCCAGCAGCCGACAGGGTTCTGGAAACACCATATATTTT
CDR3: CASSRQGSGNTIYF

D: -
J: TRBJ1-5
size: few
V: TRBV7-9
DNA: TGTGCCAGCAGCCTACAGACGGGGGACGACAACCAGCATTTT
CDR3: CASSLQTGDDNQHF

D: TRBD2
J: TRBJ2-5
size: -
V: TRBV6-1
DNA: TGTGCCAGCAGTGTAACTAGCGGGGGGCTCCGGGAGACCCAGTACTTC
CDR3: CASSVTSGGLRETQYF

D: -
J: TRBJ2-5
size: -
V: TRBV6-1
DNA: TGTGCCAGCAGTCCCCGACAAGGGGGAGAGACCCAGTACTTC
CDR3: CASSPRQGGETQYF

D: TRBD2
J: TRBJ2-7
size: -
V: TRBV7-8
DNA: TGTGCCAGCAGCTTAGGGACTAGCGGCCCCTACGAGCAGTACTTC
CDR3: CASSLGTSGPYEQYF

D: -
J: TRBJ2-3
size: -
V: TRBV4-2
DNA: TGTGCCAGCAGCCAGCGCACCCGGAGGGACTCCCGAGGTCTGGATACGCAGTATTTT
CDR3: CASSQRTRRDSRGLDTQYF

D: -
J: TRBJ2-5
size: -
V: TRBV25-1
DNA: TGTGCCAGCAGTCGGGGTGGGGGGGCGTGGTATGTGGAGACCCAGTACTTC
CDR3: CASSRGGGAWYVETQYF

D: TRBD2
J: TRBJ2-3
size: -
V: TRBV7-2
DNA: TGTGCCAGCAGCTGGGGACTAGCGGGGGAGCTTAGCACAGATACGCAGTATTTT
CDR3: CASSWGLAGELSTDTQYF

D: -
J: TRBJ2-7
size: -
V: TRBV27
DNA: TGTGCCAGCAGTCCCAGGGACACCCGCGGGGAGCAGTACTTC
CDR3: CASSPRDTRGEQYF

D: -
J: TRBJ1-2
size: -
V: TRBV6-5
DNA: TGTGCCAGCAGTTACGTTGCGGGCGGCTACACCTTC
CDR3: CASSYVAGGYTF

D: TRBD2
J: TRBJ2-1
size: -
V: TRBV4-1
DNA: TGCGCCAGCAGCCCTAGCGGGGAGCAGTTCTTC
CDR3: CASSPSGEQFF

D: -
J: TRBJ2-3
size: -
V: TRBV19
DNA: TGTGCCAGTAGCCTGGGGACTTCCAGTGCAGATACGCAGTATTTT
CDR3: CASSLGTSSADTQYF

D: -
J: TRBJ1-3
size: -
V: TRBV9
DNA: TGTGCCAGCAGCCCCCGGGGAGGGAGTGAAAACACCATATATTTT
CDR3: CASSPRGGSENTIYF

D: -
J: TRBJ1-2
size: -
V: TRBV6-1
DNA: TGTGCCAGCAGTCCTGGAGGGTCTAACTATGGCTACACCTTC
CDR3: CASSPGGSNYGYTF

D: TRBD1
J: TRBJ1-6
size: -
V: TRBV18
DNA: TGTGCCAGCTCGGACAGGGGTGATTCACCCCTCCACTTT
CDR3: CASSDRGDSPLHF

D: TRBD1
J: TRBJ2-7
size: once
V: TRBV6-5
DNA: TGTGCCAGCAGTCTCTACCCGGGACAGCACTACGAGCAGTACTTC
CDR3: CASSLYPGQHYEQYF

D: -
J: TRBJ2-6
size: -
V: TRBV2
DNA: TGTGCCAGCACTGGACTCTCTGGGGCCAACGTCCTGACTTTC
CDR3: CASTGLSGANVLTF

D: TRBD1
J: TRBJ2-3
size: -
V: TRBV6-4
DNA: TGTGCCAGCAGCCAACACTACAGGGGCAGCACAGATACGCAGTATTTT
CDR3: CASSQHYRGSTDTQYF

D: TRBD1
J: TRBJ1-3
size: -
V: TRBV27
DNA: TGTGCCAGCAGCCCCCGACAGGGTGGAAACACCATATATTTT
CDR3: CASSPRQGGNTIYF

D: TRBD1
J: TRBJ1-5
size: -
V: TRBV2
DNA: TGTGCCAGCAGGACCGACAGGGAGCGGAATCAGCCCCAGCATTTT
CDR3: CASRTDRERNQPQHF

D: TRBD2
J: TRBJ2-5
size: -
V: TRBV7-8
DNA: TGTGCCAGCAGCGGGGGGGGTGGGTTAGCAAGGGGCACCCAGTACTTC
CDR3: CASSGGGGLARGTQYF

D: TRBD1
J: TRBJ1-2
size: -
V: TRBV7-6
DNA: TGTGCCAGCAGCCAACAGGGGAAGTATGGCTACACCTTC
CDR3: CASSQQGKYGYTF

D: -
J: TRBJ2-7
size: -
V: TRBV4-2
DNA: TGTGCCAGCAGCCTGGGCAGCTCCTACGAGCAGTACTTC
CDR3: CASSLGSSYEQYF

D: TRBD1
J: TRBJ1-2
size: -
V: TRBV4-2
DNA: TGTGCCAGCAGCCACCTACAGGGGGACTATGGCTACACCTTC
CDR3: CASSHLQGDYGYTF

D: TRBD1
J: TRBJ2-5
size: -
V: TRBV6-5
DNA: TGTGCCAGCAGTTACCCCCGACAGGGACAAGAGACCCAGTACTTC
CDR3: CASSYPRQGQETQYF

D: TRBD2
J: TRBJ2-7
size: -
V: TRBV7-6
DNA: TGTGCCAGCAGCTACCCCCGGACTAGCGGGAGCGTCCAGTACTTC
CDR3: CASSYPRTSGSVQYF

D: -
J: TRBJ1-1
size: -
V: TRBV6-5
DNA: TGTGCCAGCAGTTACGGGGCTACGAACACTGAAGCTTTCTTT
CDR3: CASSYGATNTEAFF

D: -
J: TRBJ2-5
size: -
V: TRBV25-1
DNA: TGTGCCAGCAGTGATCTCCTCTCTCTGCCGGGGGATGAAGAGACCCAGTACTTC
CDR3: CASSDLLSLPGDEETQYF

D: -
J: TRBJ2-1
size: -
V: TRBV19
DNA: TGTGCCAGTAGTATAGCCATTTACAATGAGCAGTTCTTC
CDR3: CASSIAIYNEQFF

D: -
J: TRBJ1-5
size: -
V: TRBV27
DNA: TGTGCCAGCAGTTTAATGGCGGATCAGCCCCAGCATTTT
CDR3: CASSLMADQPQHF

D: TRBD2
J: TRBJ2-5
size: -
V: TRBV5-1
DNA: TGCGCCAGCAGCCCCCATTGGACTAGCGGGAGGGCAGAGACCCAGTACTTC
CDR3: CASSPHWTSGRAETQYF

D: TRBD2
J: TRBJ2-7
size: -
V: TRBV6-5
DNA: TGTGCCAGCACCGTCTTAGCGGGAGGGCGTCACGAGCAGTACTTC
CDR3: CASTVLAGGRHEQYF

D: -
J: TRBJ2-7
size: -
V: TRBV7-2
DNA: TGTGCCAGCAGCTTCTTGGGCAGGGACACCTACGAGCAGTACTTC
CDR3: CASSFLGRDTYEQYF

D: -
J: TRBJ1-2
size: -
V: TRBV10-2
DNA: TGCGCCAGCAGTGAAGCGCGGGGGACTGGCTACACCTTC
CDR3: CASSEARGTGYTF